This T cell receptor (beta chain) was found in a study of blood T cell repertoires in COVID-19. Study summary: PBMCs, B-cell-depleted T cells, or T cells provided the cDNA or gDNA that made up the material.

How the authors handled the data: Researchers report that nucleated cell counts were estimated from reference gene primer amplification. The protocol was immunoSEQ multiplex PCR, while the TCRdb copy is restricted to in-frame clones and leaves out a portion. For V, J and clone size, that table is used; D and trimming come from the DNA. The repertoire consists of 200,000 or so clones, with over 65% occurring once and the leading ten covering 15% to 20%. The CDR3 is 14 amino acids. CDR1 is SGHVS, CDR2 FQNEAQ, per germline. V lost 4 bases and J 5 bases, leaving 14 bases between the germline ends. The clonotype comes from a person aged 65-85 years with COVID-19, enrolled during active disease. The chain is built from TRBV7-8 and TRBJ2-5; possibly TRBD2 for D (5 bases). The material sequenced was peripheral blood. CDR3 in DNA: TGTGCCAGCAGCTCGAACCGAGGGCGGGAGACCCAGTACTTC. Translating gives CASSSNRGRETQYF. The entire variable domain, with the rest obtained from reference TRBV7-8 and TRBJ2-5, is as follows: GAGVSQSPRYKVAKRGQDVALRCDPISGHVSLFWYQQALGQGPEFLTYFQNEAQLDKSGLPSDRFFAERPEGSVSTLKIQRTQQEDSAVYLCASSSNRGRETQYFGPGTRLLVL.